This TCR beta chain was captured by sequencing in a study of blood T cell repertoires in COVID-19. Study-level background: Donors in the United States, Italy and Spain gave samples during acute or convalescent COVID-19. PBMCs, B-cell-depleted T cells, or T cells were the source of the cDNA or gDNA that made up the material.

Per the authors' pipeline: Reference gene primers were amplified, and this amplification served to estimate nucleated cell counts. The method was immunoSEQ multiplex PCR; TCRdb's version includes in-frame clones alone and lacks a portion of them. V and J calls and clone size are given by that table; D and trimming were obtained from the DNA. The table records more than 140,000 clones, roughly 88% of them present only once. With V trimmed by 3 bases and J by 8 bases, 5 bases remained unmatched. Germline CDR1 reads DFQATT; CDR2 reads SNEGSKA (reference sequence). CDR3 length: 12 residues. The sequencing sample was made of peripheral blood. This TCR was recovered from a woman in her fifties or sixties with acute or convalescent COVID-19. This chain joins TRBV20-1 and TRBJ1-2; TRBD1 aligns across 8 bases. CDR3 sequence reads: CSASQGARGYTF. The DNA for the CDR3 is TGCAGTGCTAGTCAGGGGGCGAGGGGCTACACCTTC.